Each of the 28 T cell receptor beta chains below was sequenced from the same sample in a study of blood T cell repertoires in COVID-19. The table came from immunoSEQ multiplex PCR; TCRdb's copy has only in-frame clones and leaves some out. The sample has some 300,000 clones, 85% seen once. Input material: peripheral blood. The receptors were sampled from a woman between 45 and 65 years old with active or convalescent COVID-19.

This rearrangement joins TRBV5-6 to TRBJ2-3, with a tentative D call TRBD1 (6 bases). V shed 4 bases and J shed 3 bases, with 9 bases lying between them. Germline V gene data show CDR1 as SGHDT and CDR2 as YYEEEE. This CDR3 is 13 amino acids long. The CDR3 DNA follows: TGTGCCAGCAGCCCACAGGGTACAGATACGCAGTATTTT. Its protein product is CASSPQGTDTQYF.

The genes are TRBV7-8 and TRBJ1-6, with a tentative D call TRBD1 (6 bases). With 4 bases removed from V and 7 bases from J, the gap between germline ends came to 11 bases. Germline CDR1 reads SGHVS; CDR2 reads FQNEAQ. The CDR3 loop spans 14 amino acids. CDR3 nucleotides: TGTGCCAGCAGCTGGGCAGGGGAAAATTCACCCCTCCACTTT. As protein: CASSWAGENSPLHF. Based on the CDR3 plus reference TRBV7-8 and TRBJ1-6, the full variable domain is GAGVSQSPRYKVAKRGQDVALRCDPISGHVSLFWYQQALGQGPEFLTYFQNEAQLDKSGLPSDRFFAERPEGSVSTLKIQRTQQEDSAVYLCASSWAGENSPLHFGNGTRLTVT.

The chain uses TRBV5-1 and TRBJ1-1, with 8 bases matching TRBD1. Trimming took 0 bases from V and 5 from J; bases not matched to a gene: 6. The CDR3 totals 15 residues. CDR1 SGHRS and CDR2 YFSETQ come from the germline V gene. In DNA form, the CDR3 reads TGCGCCAGCAGCTTGGATCCCAGGGGGCGTACTGAAGCTTTCTTT. Protein sequence: CASSLDPRGRTEAFF.

The chain uses TRBV29-1 and TRBJ2-1; 10 nucleotides agree with TRBD2. This CDR3 is built from 14 residues. CDR1 and CDR2 from the germline V gene are SQVTM and ANQGSEA. The J segment lost 6 bases and the V segment lost 2 bases, leaving 4 bases of the junction unmatched. The DNA of the CDR3 is TGCAGCGTTGAAAGCGGGAGGGACACCAATGAGCAGTTCTTC. Protein sequence: CSVESGRDTNEQFF.

V gene TRBV4-1 combines with J gene TRBJ2-2, with D possibly TRBD1 on 5 matching bases. This CDR3 comprises 12 residues. Trimming shortened V by 4 bases and J by 6 bases, and 6 bases separated the two germline ends. Germline CDR1 reads MGHRA; CDR2 reads YSYEKL. This chain's CDR3 is CASSPGSGELFF. In nucleotides, the CDR3 is TGCGCCAGCAGCCCAGGGTCCGGGGAGCTGTTTTTT.

CDR3 loop: CASSKGGRGAPRGYEQYF. The CDR3 DNA follows: TGTGCCAGCAGCAAAGGGGGGAGGGGCGCCCCCAGGGGCTACGAGCAGTACTTC. The rearrangement links TRBV21-1 to TRBJ2-7; the D segment call TRBD2 is taken from the table without a DNA check. TRBV21-1 is a pseudogene segment. The CDR3 extends over 18 amino acids.

The chain links TRBV10-1 to TRBJ2-3; 9 nucleotides match TRBD2. Germline assignment: CDR1 WNHNN and CDR2 SYGVQD (reference sequence). Losses at the gene ends were 3 bases for V and 6 bases for J; bases not matched to a gene: 7. CDR3 size: 15 residues. DNA of the CDR3: TGCGCCAGCAGTGAACCTAGCGGGGAGGTCGATACGCAGTATTTT. Its translation is CASSEPSGEVDTQYF.

The table lists this clone with a count of one. V gene TRBV11-3 combines with J gene TRBJ2-7; TRBD2 matches 8 bases. After removal of 1 base from V and 0 bases from J, the junction contained 5 bases not matched to a gene. The germline gives CDR1 SGHNT, CDR2 YENEEA. The CDR3 has 16 residues. This chain's CDR3 is CASSLAGAGDSYEQYF. CDR3 in DNA: TGTGCCAGCAGCTTAGCTGGAGCGGGGGACTCCTACGAGCAGTACTTC.

The chain recombines TRBV6-5 with TRBJ2-3; 10 bases agree with TRBD2. CDR1 MNHEY and CDR2 SVGAGI come from the germline V gene. Trimming removed 9 bases from V and 6 bases from J; junction bases left unmatched: 6. This CDR3 has 13 amino acids. Here the CDR3 DNA reads TGTGCCAGTGAGCTAGCGGGAGCGGATACGCAGTATTTT. It encodes CASELAGADTQYF.

The V gene is TRBV7-2, the J gene TRBJ1-4, with TRBD1 matching over 7 bases. Trimming removed 5 bases from V and 1 base from J; junction bases left unmatched: 4. Germline CDR1 is SGHTA and CDR2 is FQGNSA. This CDR3 comprises 15 residues. CDR3 sequence: CASSRAGGTNEKLFF. The CDR3 coding sequence is TGTGCCAGCAGCCGCGCAGGGGGAACTAATGAAAAACTGTTTTTT.

J is TRBJ1-6 and V is TRBV4-2; a weak D match, TRBD1 (6 bases). CDR3 length equals 16 residues. Trimming removed 0 bases from V and 5 bases from J, with 11 bases in between. Looked up from germline, CDR1 is LGHNA and CDR2 is YNFKEQ. The CDR3 DNA reads TGTGCCAGCAGCCAAGAATCGGCAGGGGATAATTCACCCCTCCACTTT. Translation gives CASSQESAGDNSPLHF.

The rearrangement joins TRBV30 to TRBJ1-3; 7 nucleotides line up with TRBD1. CDR1 GTSNPN and CDR2 SVGIG come from the germline V gene (reference sequence). After removal of 3 bases from V and 1 base from J, the junction contained 3 bases not matched to a gene. This CDR3 is 14 amino acids long. The CDR3 loop is CAWSQGGSGNTIYF. In DNA form, the CDR3 reads TGTGCCTGGAGCCAGGGGGGATCTGGAAACACCATATATTTT.

This clone was recorded once. The chain links TRBV7-9 to TRBJ2-6; D not certain. CDR3 length equals 16 residues. Trimming pared 5 bases from V and 4 bases from J, leaving 15 bases between. Germline V gene sequence: CDR1 SEHNR, CDR2 FQNEAQ (reference sequence). The CDR3 spells CASSPPKLLGANVLTF. In DNA form, the CDR3 reads TGTGCCAGCAGCCCCCCTAAGTTACTGGGGGCCAACGTCCTGACTTTC.

The chain couples TRBV12-3 or TRBV12-4 to TRBJ1-2; 9 nucleotides match TRBD1. V shed 5 bases and J 8 bases; nucleotides not matched to a gene: 6. The CDR3 sequence is 13 residues long. CDR3 sequence (DNA): TGTGCCAGCAGTGGGAACAGGGGGCTAGGCTACACCTTC. It is translated as CASSGNRGLGYTF.

The chain is built from TRBV5-5 and TRBJ2-1, with TRBD2 matching 7 bases. The ends lost 4 bases at V and 2 bases at J; junction bases unmatched: 12. Germline assignment: CDR1 SGHKS and CDR2 YYEKEE (reference sequence). The CDR3 is 17 residues long. The CDR3 spells CASSPRGAGTPYNEQFF. In DNA, the CDR3 is TGTGCCAGCAGCCCCCGAGGAGCGGGAACCCCCTACAATGAGCAGTTCTTC.

The chain links TRBV7-2 to TRBJ2-5; TRBD2 is a possible D gene (6 bases). V lost 3 bases and J 3 bases, leaving 8 bases between the germline ends. This CDR3 has 13 residues. Germline lookup yields CDR1 SGHTA and CDR2 FQGNSA. The CDR3 protein is CASSFPGEETQYF. CDR3 in DNA: TGTGCCAGCAGCTTCCCGGGAGAAGAGACCCAGTACTTC.

The chain combines TRBV12-3 or TRBV12-4 with TRBJ1-6, with D hard to call. Between the trimmed V and J ends, which lost 3 bases and 8 bases, there was a span of 8 bases. This CDR3 contains 13 residues. CDR3 sequence (DNA): TGTGCCAGCAGTTTGTCGAGGGATTCACCCCTCCACTTT. Protein: CASSLSRDSPLHF.

The genes are TRBV10-1 and TRBJ2-2; TRBD2 aligns across 15 bases. Germline loops: CDR1 WNHNN, CDR2 SYGVQD (reference sequence). This CDR3 is built from 19 residues. Germline trimming cut 0 bases from V and 4 bases from J; bases unmatched to any gene: 6. The CDR3 sequence: CASSESGLAGGPGTGELFF. CDR3 DNA sequence: TGCGCCAGCAGTGAGTCTGGACTAGCGGGAGGGCCCGGCACCGGGGAGCTGTTTTTT.

The genes are TRBV5-1 and TRBJ1-2, with D hard to call. From germline, CDR1 is SGHRS and CDR2 YFSETQ. This CDR3 contains 15 residues. Trimming took off 0 bases at V and 4 bases at J, with 13 bases between the two ends. In DNA, the CDR3 is TGCGCCAGCAGCTTGGAGGGAGGGAGAAGCTATGGCTACACCTTC. It translates to CASSLEGGRSYGYTF.

The CDR3 coding sequence is TGCGCCAGCAGCCAGGGCCATGGCACAGATACGCAGTATTTT. Translated: CASSQGHGTDTQYF. This sequence joins TRBV5-1 and TRBJ2-3; possibly TRBD1 for D (5 bases). V was shortened by 4 bases and J by 1 base, with 10 bases between the two germline ends. The CDR3 is made up of 14 amino acids. Germline V lookup: CDR1 SGHRS, CDR2 YFSETQ.

This chain connects TRBV5-4 to TRBJ2-3, with TRBD2 identical over 10 bases. This CDR3 region has 16 residues. J lost 3 bases, V lost 3 bases, and 7 bases had no gene match. Per germline, CDR1 SGHNT and CDR2 YYREEE (reference sequence). The DNA for the CDR3 is TGTGCCAGCAGCTCAAGACTAGCGGGTGGAACAGATACGCAGTATTTT. This encodes CASSSRLAGGTDTQYF.

The chain joins TRBV4-2 to TRBJ2-3, with TRBD1 identical over 7 bases. Germline CDR1 is LGHNA and CDR2 is YNFKEQ. The V and J ends lost 0 bases and 1 base, in that order; junction bases with no gene match: 7. The CDR3 is made up of 17 amino acids. The chain's CDR3 is CASSQESNRGRTDTQYF. CDR3 DNA: TGTGCCAGCAGCCAAGAAAGTAACAGGGGTCGCACAGATACGCAGTATTTT.

This chain links TRBV5-6 with TRBJ2-5; D is possibly TRBD2 (5 bases). The CDR3 has 15 amino acids. Germline lookup yields CDR1 SGHDT and CDR2 YYEEEE. Trimming removed 1 base from V and 2 bases from J, with 12 bases in between. As DNA, the CDR3 is TGTGCCAGCAGCTTGTCCCAGACTACTCAAGAGACCCAGTACTTC. This encodes CASSLSQTTQETQYF.

The rearrangement links TRBV3-1 (or the pseudogene TRBV3-2) to TRBJ2-1; 10 bases are shared with TRBD2. This CDR3 region has 17 residues. CDR1 is LGHDT and CDR2 is YNNKEL in the germline V gene (reference sequence). V shed 0 bases and J 0 bases; nucleotides not matched to a gene: 2. CDR3 amino acids: CASSQEGLADSYNEQFF. CDR3 coding DNA: TGTGCCAGCAGCCAAGAAGGACTAGCGGACTCCTACAATGAGCAGTTCTTC.

This chain uses TRBV2 with TRBJ1-2; maybe TRBD1 (6 bases). Germline V gives CDR1 SNHLY, CDR2 FYNNEI. This CDR3 is built from 13 residues. The germline V and J ends were trimmed by 6 bases and 2 bases, with 10 bases remaining between them. In nucleotides, the CDR3 is TGTGCCAGCAGACGCGACAGGAACTATGGCTACACCTTC. Translated: CASRRDRNYGYTF. Complete variable domain (other parts from reference TRBV2 and TRBJ1-2): EPEVTQTPSHQVTQMGQEVILRCVPISNHLYFYWYRQILGQKVEFLVSFYNNEISEKSEIFDDQFSVERPDGSNFTLKIRSTKLEDSAMYFCASRRDRNYGYTFGSGTRLTVV.

The V gene is TRBV5-1, the J gene TRBJ2-2, with unresolved D. Germline CDR1 SGHRS, CDR2 YFSETQ. V was cut by 5 bases and J by 4 bases, with 18 bases left in between. This CDR3 comprises 16 residues. CDR3 coding DNA: TGCGCCAGCAGTTTAAGCTTCTTTGCTTCCACCGGGGAGCTGTTTTTT. This codes for CASSLSFFASTGELFF. Supplemented by reference TRBV5-1 and TRBJ2-2, the full variable domain reads KAGVTQTPRYLIKTRGQQVTLSCSPISGHRSVSWYQQTPGQGLQFLFEYFSETQRNKGNFPGRFSGRQFSNSRSEMNVSTLELGDSALYLCASSLSFFASTGELFFGEGSRLTVL.

The chain couples TRBV9 to TRBJ2-2; TRBD1 matches at 7 bases. Germline CDR1 is SGDLS and CDR2 is YYNGEE. Trimming cost V 4 bases and J 1 base; bases outside gene matches: 10. The CDR3 spans 17 residues. This CDR3 reads CASSPLRTGQNTGELFF. The CDR3 coding sequence is TGTGCCAGCAGCCCCCTAAGGACAGGTCAGAACACCGGGGAGCTGTTTTTT.

This clone was found a few times. This sequence joins TRBV6-5 and TRBJ2-6; no clear D. Germline V CDR1 and CDR2: MNHEY, SVGAGI. The CDR3 totals 14 residues. Trimming removed 7 bases from V and 8 bases from J, with 15 bases in between. The CDR3 bases are TGTGCCAGCACCGTCCGGGTAAGGTCCAACGTCCTGACTTTC. Residues: CASTVRVRSNVLTF.